One T cell receptor (beta chain) is described in this entry. The antigen remains unidentified. The assay was immunoSEQ multiplex PCR, and TCRdb's table has in-frame clones only and misses some. Of over 95,000 clones listed, more than 55% are singletons. This sample was included in a study of cytotoxic CD8 clonotypes in ibrutinib-treated CLL. About the research overall: The study recorded mean values of approximately 260,000 productive templates and approximately 100,000 productive rearrangements per sample.

Germline V lookup: CDR1 MNHNY, CDR2 SVGAGI (reference sequence). The CDR3 consists of 14 residues. V gave up 2 bases and J gave up 4 bases, with 10 bases separating them. Library input was around 2.1 micrograms of DNA from cryopreserved PBMCs. Study findings and constraints: A rise in clonality was seen at ibrutinib response, and a fall back toward baseline was seen at progression.

This sequence joins TRBV6-6 and TRBJ2-3, with D unresolved. This specimen was PBMCs, taken after 24 months of ibrutinib treatment. The clonotype comes from a human donor with chronic lymphocytic leukemia. CDR3 sequence reads: CASSYATSPDTQYF. DNA of the CDR3: TGTGCCAGCAGTTACGCGACATCCCCAGATACGCAGTATTTT.